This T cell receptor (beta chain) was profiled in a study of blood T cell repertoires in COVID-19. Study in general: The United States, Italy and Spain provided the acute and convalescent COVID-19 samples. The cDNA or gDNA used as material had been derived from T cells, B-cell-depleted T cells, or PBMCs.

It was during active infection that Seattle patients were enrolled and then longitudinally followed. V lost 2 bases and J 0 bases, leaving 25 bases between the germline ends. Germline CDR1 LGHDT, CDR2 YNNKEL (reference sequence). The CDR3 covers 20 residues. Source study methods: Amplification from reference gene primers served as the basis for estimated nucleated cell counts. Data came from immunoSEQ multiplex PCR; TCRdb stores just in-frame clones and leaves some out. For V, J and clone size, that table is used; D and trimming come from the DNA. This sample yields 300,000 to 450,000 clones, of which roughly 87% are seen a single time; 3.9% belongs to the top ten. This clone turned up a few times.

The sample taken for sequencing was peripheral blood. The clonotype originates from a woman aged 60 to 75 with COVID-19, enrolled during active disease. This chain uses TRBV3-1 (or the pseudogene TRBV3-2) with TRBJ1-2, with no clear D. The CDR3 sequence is CASSQTTPLGLSRANYGYTF. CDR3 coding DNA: TGTGCCAGCAGCCAAACAACCCCATTAGGACTCTCCCGAGCTAACTATGGCTACACCTTC.